The 8 T cell receptor beta chains below all came from one sample that was sequenced in a study of cytomegalovirus exposure and HLA in healthy donors. PCR was performed using 60 Vbeta and 13 Jbeta primers. TCRdb keeps only in-frame clones here, not all; method: immunoSEQ multiplex PCR. The table has around 150,000 clones, approximately 80% seen once. Sequencing was carried out using PBMCs. The receptors stem from a male donor in good health and CMV-seronegative.

The rearrangement links TRBV4-3 to TRBJ2-1; 10 bases agree with TRBD1. The trim removed 3 bases at V and 8 bases at J, leaving 10 bases unmatched. Germline V gene lookup returns CDR1 LGHNA and CDR2 YSLEER. The CDR3 consists of 16 residues. The CDR3 DNA follows: TGCGCCAGCAGCCAGCAAGCGACAGGGGGCCGCCATGAGCAGTTCTTC. It translates to CASSQQATGGRHEQFF.

V and J are TRBV7-9 and TRBJ2-1, with no clear D. The length of the CDR3 is 14 residues. The germline V gene encodes CDR1 SEHNR and CDR2 FQNEAQ (reference sequence). Trimming removed 5 bases from V and 2 bases from J, with 10 bases in between. The DNA for the CDR3 is TGTGCCAGCAGCCGTAGCCTCGCCTACAATGAGCAGTTCTTC. This translates into CASSRSLAYNEQFF.

This clone appeared a few times. The chain carries TRBV5-1 and TRBJ1-1, with 7 bases aligning to TRBD1. V was clipped by 4 bases and J by 0 bases; unmatched bases: 15. This CDR3 region has 18 residues. CDR1 is SGHRS, CDR2 YFSETQ, per germline. The CDR3 DNA reads TGCGCCAGCAGCGTCCGACCCCGGGACAGCGAAATGAACACTGAAGCTTTCTTT. Residues: CASSVRPRDSEMNTEAFF.

Here the CDR3 reads CASSLDLADTQYF. CDR3 in DNA: TGTGCCAGCAGCTTAGATCTAGCGGATACGCAGTATTTT. This rearrangement joins TRBV11-2 to TRBJ2-3; perhaps TRBD2 as D (6 bases). Trimming took 0 bases from V and 6 from J, leaving 7 bases between them. The germline V gene encodes CDR1 SGHAT and CDR2 FQNNGV. The CDR3 length is 13 residues.

This clone was counted between two and nine times. The gene calls are TRBV7-8 and TRBJ2-7, with 11 bases aligning to TRBD1. V shed 4 bases and J 5 bases; nucleotides not matched to a gene: 7. The V gene's germline CDR1 is SGHVS and CDR2 FQNEAQ. CDR3 length: 15 amino acids. The CDR3 region has the DNA TGTGCCAGCAGCTCGAACCGGGACAGGGGGGACGAGCAGTACTTC. This encodes CASSSNRDRGDEQYF.

The chain employs TRBV28 and TRBJ1-2; D ambiguous. CDR1 is MDHEN and CDR2 is SYDVKM in the germline V gene. This CDR3 has 13 residues. The V end lost 6 bases, the J end lost 1 base, and 9 bases lay between the germline ends. CDR3 sequence (DNA): TGTGCCAGCAGACCTTCCTATAACTATGGCTACACCTTC. Translating it yields CASRPSYNYGYTF.

The V gene is TRBV2, the J gene TRBJ2-2, with D perhaps matching TRBD1 (5 bases). Germline CDR1 and CDR2: SNHLY and FYNNEI. The CDR3 loop spans 14 amino acids. V was shortened by 3 bases and J by 3 bases, with 8 bases between the two germline ends. Written as DNA, the CDR3 is TGTGCCAGCAGTGACGACAGATACACCGGGGAGCTGTTTTTT. Its translation is CASSDDRYTGELFF.

This chain uses TRBV9 with TRBJ2-2; maybe TRBD2 (5 bases). Germline assignment: CDR1 SGDLS and CDR2 YYNGEE. The CDR3 totals 15 residues. With 0 bases removed from V and 6 bases from J, the gap between germline ends came to 12 bases. CDR3 DNA sequence: TGTGCCAGCAGCGTAGATCGGGAAGAGTCCGGGGAGCTGTTTTTT. Translated: CASSVDREESGELFF. Supplemented by reference TRBV9 and TRBJ2-2, the full variable domain reads DSGVTQTPKHLITATGQRVTLRCSPRSGDLSVYWYQQSLDQGLQFLIQYYNGEERAKGNILERFSAQQFPDLHSELNLSSLELGDSALYFCASSVDREESGELFFGEGSRLTVL.